A selection of T cell receptor beta chains follows, all from one sample in a study of Ad26.COV2.S vaccination and SARS-CoV-2 variants. Only in-frame clones appear in the TCRdb table, and some are missing; sequencing was by immunoSEQ multiplex PCR. The sample carries about 350,000 clones, around 83% recorded once. Sequenced material: peripheral blood, taken in a trial of Ad26.COV2.S vaccine versus placebo. The receptors originated from a person aged 18 to 65 who received the Ad26.COV2.S COVID-19 vaccine or a placebo. Both conserved end residues are part of each CDR3. A D gene is named only where the DNA matches it firmly. Size tells how often a clone was seen (once, few, many) or the class of an expanded clone, and some rows leave it out.

TGTGCCAGCAGTCTCTTGGACGAGCAGTACTTC,CASSLLDEQYF,TRBJ2-7,.,.,TRBV3-1/TRBV3-2
TGTGCCTGGACCACGACAGGGGACTTCACAGATACGCAGTATTTT,CAWTTTGDFTDTQYF,TRBJ2-3,TRBD1,.,TRBV30
TGCGCCAGCAGCCAAGTTACAGGGGGACCCTACGAGCAGTACTTC,CASSQVTGGPYEQYF,TRBJ2-7,TRBD1,.,TRBV4-1
TGTGCCAGTAATCTACAGCGTCAGCCCCAGCATTTT,CASNLQRQPQHF,TRBJ1-5,.,.,TRBV19
TGTGCCAGCAGTTCCCGCCCCCGGGACAGAGCCTACGAGCAGTACTTC,CASSSRPRDRAYEQYF,TRBJ2-7,TRBD1,.,TRBV6-6
TGCGCCAGCAGCTTGTTATCAGCGGGGGGGCTGGCAGAGACCCAGTACTTC,CASSLLSAGGLAETQYF,TRBJ2-5,TRBD2,.,TRBV5-1
TGTGCCAGCAGCTTTCCCCTCGACAGGTTCGGGAACTATGGCTACACCTTC,CASSFPLDRFGNYGYTF,TRBJ1-2,.,.,TRBV7-9
TGCGCCAGCAGCCAAGAGGGCTATTCACAGGGGGCGGTCTATGGCTACACCTTC,CASSQEGYSQGAVYGYTF,TRBJ1-2,TRBD1,.,TRBV4-1
TGTGCCAGCAGGATTCAAGGGTTTAATGAGCAGTTCTTC,CASRIQGFNEQFF,TRBJ2-1,.,.,TRBV2
TGTGCCAGCAGCGCTACAGGGTCCGGCACCGGGGAGCTGTTTTTT,CASSATGSGTGELFF,TRBJ2-2,.,.,TRBV7-9
TGCGCCAGCAGTGAAGTTGGAAACACCATATATTTT,CASSEVGNTIYF,TRBJ1-3,.,.,TRBV10-2
TGTGCCAGCAGTTACAGGGGGGCCTCCAATGAGCAGTTCTTC,CASSYRGASNEQFF,TRBJ2-1,.,.,TRBV6-2/TRBV6-3
TGCGCCAGCGGGGAGGGGGGTATAAATGAGCAGTTCTTC,CASGEGGINEQFF,TRBJ2-1,.,.,TRBV5-1
TGTGCCAGCAGTTACTCGAGAGCAGGAGGGGTGTACGAGCAGTACTTC,CASSYSRAGGVYEQYF,TRBJ2-7,.,.,TRBV6-5
TGCAGTGCTAGTCTGGGATCCCGCAGGGACACTGAAGCTTTCTTT,CSASLGSRRDTEAFF,TRBJ1-1,.,.,TRBV20-1
TGTGCCAGCAGTGAGGGACCGAGGCTGCCCCAGCATTTT,CASSEGPRLPQHF,TRBJ1-5,.,few,TRBV6-1
TGTGCCAGCAGCCAACAACCGGGACAGACGGGCTACACCTTC,CASSQQPGQTGYTF,TRBJ1-2,TRBD1,.,TRBV7-2
TGTGCCAGCAGCACGTCCGGGACAGGGGGAGAGACCCAGTACTTC,CASSTSGTGGETQYF,TRBJ2-5,TRBD1,.,TRBV9
TGTGCCAGCAGCTTCGGACTAGCGGAACCACATGATACGCAGTATTTT,CASSFGLAEPHDTQYF,TRBJ2-3,TRBD2,once,TRBV7-6
TGTGCCAGCAGTGAATTTCTAGGGGGGGAGCAGTTCTTC,CASSEFLGGEQFF,TRBJ2-1,.,.,TRBV6-1
TGTGCCAGCAGCCCGGGGCTACAAGCTTTCTTT,CASSPGLQAFF,TRBJ1-1,.,.,TRBV7-2
TGTGCCCGTCTGGACCAGAGGAGTGAAGCTTTCTTT,CARLDQRSEAFF,TRBJ1-1,.,few,TRBV30
TGTGCCAGCAGCTTAGAGGCACTGAACTATGGCTACACCTTC,CASSLEALNYGYTF,TRBJ1-2,.,.,TRBV7-9
TGTGCCAGCAGCTTAGGGTCCTCGAGCGTCTTCGATTCACCCCTCCACTTT,CASSLGSSSVFDSPLHF,TRBJ1-6,.,many,TRBV7-9
TGTGCCAGCAGCTTATACGGGGGAAGCTCTGGAAACACCATATATTTT,CASSLYGGSSGNTIYF,TRBJ1-3,.,.,TRBV5-5
TGTGCCAGCAGCCCAGGGACTAGCGGGAGGAACTACGAGCAGTACTTC,CASSPGTSGRNYEQYF,TRBJ2-7,TRBD2,.,TRBV9
TGTGCCAGCAGCCGTATCAGGGATGGAAATTACGAGCAGTACTTC,CASSRIRDGNYEQYF,TRBJ2-7,.,.,TRBV11-2
TGTGCCAGCAGTTTATACACAGGGGGAGGCAATCAGCCCCAGCATTTT,CASSLYTGGGNQPQHF,TRBJ1-5,TRBD1,.,TRBV27
TGTGCCAGCAGCCTTGGCACGGGAGGGCCATACAATGAGCAGTTCTTC,CASSLGTGGPYNEQFF,TRBJ2-1,TRBD2,.,TRBV5-5
TGTGCCAGCAGTTTTTTAGGAAAGCAGTTCTTC,CASSFLGKQFF,TRBJ2-1,.,.,TRBV27
TGTGCCAGCACGCGAGGAGCGGGGGGGGCTCGAGCCAAAAACATTCAGTACTTC,CASTRGAGGARAKNIQYF,TRBJ2-4,TRBD2,.,TRBV9
TGCGCCTCAAGCCGGGGGGACGGAAACCACCAAGAGACCCAGTACTTC,CASSRGDGNHQETQYF,TRBJ2-5,TRBD2,.,TRBV5-1
TGTGCCAGCAGCCTACGGGGACAGAAAAACACTGAAGCTTTCTTT,CASSLRGQKNTEAFF,TRBJ1-1,TRBD1,.,TRBV7-2
TGTGCCAGCAGCCGGGGACTAGCGGAATTTACGGTGCAGTACTTC,CASSRGLAEFTVQYF,TRBJ2-7,TRBD2,.,TRBV7-2
TGTGCCAGCAGTACCACCGGGACAGGGGCCGAGACCCAGTACTTC,CASSTTGTGAETQYF,TRBJ2-5,TRBD1,.,TRBV6-5
TGTGCCAGTAGTATACAGGTTTCGGGGACCCAGTACTTC,CASSIQVSGTQYF,TRBJ2-5,.,.,TRBV19
TGCGCCAGCAGCCATAACAGGGGTAACACTGAAGCTTTCTTT,CASSHNRGNTEAFF,TRBJ1-1,TRBD1,.,TRBV10-1
TGCAGTGCAGCAACATACAATGAGCAGTTCTTC,CSAATYNEQFF,TRBJ2-1,.,.,TRBV20-1
TGTGCCAGCAGTTTAAGGAGGGCCACTGAAGCTTTCTTT,CASSLRRATEAFF,TRBJ1-1,.,.,TRBV28
TGTGCCAGCAGCGCCTATCCGGGACATACCTACAATGAGCAGTTCTTC,CASSAYPGHTYNEQFF,TRBJ2-1,.,.,TRBV9
TGTGCCAGTAGTATCGGACAGGGGGATCAGCCCCAGCATTTT,CASSIGQGDQPQHF,TRBJ1-5,TRBD1,.,TRBV19
TGTGCCAGCAGCTTCTCGGAAATTTCCTACAATGAGCAGTTCTTC,CASSFSEISYNEQFF,TRBJ2-1,.,once,TRBV5-8